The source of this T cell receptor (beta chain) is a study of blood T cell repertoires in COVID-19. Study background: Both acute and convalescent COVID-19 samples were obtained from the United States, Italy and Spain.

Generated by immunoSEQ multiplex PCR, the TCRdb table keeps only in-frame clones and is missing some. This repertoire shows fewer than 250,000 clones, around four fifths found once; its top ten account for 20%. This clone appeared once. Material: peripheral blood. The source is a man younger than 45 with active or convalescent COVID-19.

The DNA of the CDR3 is TGTGCCAGCAGCTTTCAGGAGGGGGCTCTCACCGGGGAGCTGTTTTTT. It encodes CASSFQEGALTGELFF. This chain connects TRBV5-5 to TRBJ2-2, with D possibly matching TRBD1 (7 bases). CDR1 and CDR2 from the germline V gene are SGHKS and YYEKEE (reference sequence). This CDR3 is built from 16 residues. V was cut by 2 bases and J by 4 bases, with 15 bases left in between.